This T cell receptor beta chain was sequenced in a study of vaccination and CD4 T cells after COVID-19 (dated by TCRdb to 2022 to 2024). Context from the whole study: Every convalescent patient had a positive nasal swab PCR test for SARS-CoV-2, with mild disease in roughly ten patients and severe disease in one. The convalescent cohort included six males and four females, with two Hispanic individuals, seven Caucasians, two Asians and one multiracial person. Participants received two doses of either the Pfizer-BioNTech BNT162b2 vaccine (n=8) or the Moderna mRNA-1273 vaccine (n=2). Post-COVID blood samples from convalescent patients were collected a median of 101 days after diagnosis, with a range of roughly 30 to 161 days. The time from the second vaccine dose to post-vaccine blood sampling had a median of around 72 days and ranged from roughly 13 to 241 days. A few convalescent patients gave samples both early after vaccination (day 14) and late after vaccination (days 161 to 241). In some eleven COVID-19 convalescent patients and 4 infection-naive healthy vaccine recipients, researchers compared the spike-specific CD4+ TCR repertoire from before mRNA vaccination with the repertoire from after. Broad study findings and their caveats: In convalescent patients, nearly all vaccine-specific clones (304 of 307) were found to be mono-reactive for SARS-CoV-2 spike rather than cross-reactive with common cold coronaviruses. Only a relatively small number of convalescent patients were included in the study, and early timepoints following natural infection were not analyzed. The median number of SARS-CoV-2-reactive clonotypes rose from 20 to 25 after infection to around 40 after vaccination, but the change was not significant. Among convalescent patients, a median roughly 90% of the SARS-CoV-2-reactive clones seen after vaccination appeared only after vaccination, which suggests priming specific to the vaccine.

This sample's time point label indicates: late sampling 161 to 241 days after vaccination in a few convalescent patients. The positive SARS-CoV-2 PCR tests of the convalescent patients were dated from March to December 2020, before the Alpha, Beta and Delta variants emerged in the United States. PBMCs were separated from whole blood using Ficoll-Paque Plus gradient centrifugation and then either used fresh or cryopreserved at -140C. V drops 2 bases and J drops 0 bases, leaving 9 bases in between. There are 15 amino acids in the CDR3, from cysteine to phenylalanine inclusive. The entry retains the CDR3 DNA only, 45 bases that are in frame from base 1. The germline V gene (reference sequence) sets CDR1 to MNHEY and CDR2 to SMNVEV. Receptors were amplified or captured by PCR. The data were produced on an Illumina iSeq 100. Per the original workflow: Non-productive sequences were removed, and CDR3s not starting with C, not ending with F or W, or shorter than 7 amino acids were discarded. Levenshtein distances (stringdist) and unrooted phylogenetic trees (ape) in R version 3.6.1 were used to assess CDR3 homology. The raw public reads went through TCRdb reprocessing: fastp at Q25, MiXCR clone calling, in-frame beta chains kept. Entries are consolidated by CDR3 protein sequence, retaining the most common genes and DNA. TCRdb, not the original authors, processed these V and J calls. This sample holds 35,000 to 45,000 distinct CDR3 sequences; 36% were observed only once. Jointly, the top ten make up approximately 6.3% of the sample.

A note on this clonotype: Its antigen remains undetermined. The record has no base qualities; no much larger clone is one base away.

The V and J segments used are TRBV27 and TRBJ2-3; no D segment can be confidently identified. The receptor's source is a human donor who had recovered from COVID-19. The specimen was CD4+ T cells from blood, collected about 7 months after SARS-CoV-2 vaccination. The CDR3 corresponds to CASSLREGSTDTQYF. In nucleotide form, the sequence is TGTGCCAGCAGTTTAAGGGAAGGTAGCACAGATACGCAGTATTTT.